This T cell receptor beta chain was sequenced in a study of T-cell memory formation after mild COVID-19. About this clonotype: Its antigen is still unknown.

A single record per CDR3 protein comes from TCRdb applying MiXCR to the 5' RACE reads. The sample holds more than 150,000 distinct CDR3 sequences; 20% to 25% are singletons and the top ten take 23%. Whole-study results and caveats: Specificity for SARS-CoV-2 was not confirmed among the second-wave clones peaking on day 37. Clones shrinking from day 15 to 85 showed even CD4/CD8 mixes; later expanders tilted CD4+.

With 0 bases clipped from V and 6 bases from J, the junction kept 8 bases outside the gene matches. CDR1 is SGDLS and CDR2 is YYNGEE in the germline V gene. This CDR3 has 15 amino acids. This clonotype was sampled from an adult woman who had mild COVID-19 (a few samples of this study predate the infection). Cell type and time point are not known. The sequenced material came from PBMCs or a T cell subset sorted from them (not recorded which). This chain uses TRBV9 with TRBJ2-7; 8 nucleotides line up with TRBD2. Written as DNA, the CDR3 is TGTGCCAGCAGCGTAGCCAGCGGGAGTTCCGGCGAGCAGTACTTC. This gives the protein CASSVASGSSGEQYF.